Listed below are T cell receptor beta chains from one sample, sequenced in a study of beta chain features in type 1 diabetes. Sequencing was performed with immunoSEQ multiplex PCR; in TCRdb, only in-frame clones are kept and a portion is missing. The sample holds 810,000 or so clones; about 17% are singletons and the top ten take 0.023%. The specimen sequenced was naive CD4+ T cells from blood. The source is a young woman in good health. Both conserved end residues are trimmed from each CDR3.

CDR3,V,J
ASSVGLAYYEQY,TRBV9,TRBJ2-7
SVMGEQF,TRBV20-1,TRBJ2-1
ASSLIRGELF,TRBV5-6,TRBJ2-2
ASRSTGSLDTQY,TRBV28,TRBJ2-3
ASSQGISNTEAF,TRBV4-2,TRBJ1-1
ASSDRGQREKLF,TRBV5-6,TRBJ1-4
ASSFRTSGSWGSYNEQF,TRBV7-2,TRBJ2-1
ATSRRPSLSGSTPYEQY,TRBV15,TRBJ2-7
ASSLEMVVGSAGYT,TRBV7-9,TRBJ1-2
ASSLVTLRDTQY,TRBV7-2,TRBJ2-3
ASSVRGTNTGELF,TRBV9,TRBJ2-2
ASSSSTSLH,TRBV6-5,TRBJ2-7
ASSLGAYTGELF,TRBV7-2,TRBJ2-2
ASSYPREQETQY,TRBV6-6,TRBJ2-5
ASSLGTGEANQPQH,TRBV4-2,TRBJ1-5
ASSFGLAGGSDTQY,TRBV5-1,TRBJ2-3
ASRLALSTDTQY,TRBV6-5,TRBJ2-3
ASSLGTGAH,TRBV28,TRBJ2-5
ASSATGKEETQY,TRBV4-2,TRBJ2-5
ASSLVGHGTRNEKLF,TRBV7-9,TRBJ1-4
ATSRDRGRTEAF,TRBV15,TRBJ1-1
ASNPPKLAGVNEQF,TRBV5-1,TRBJ2-1
ASSILSGMGTDTQY,TRBV11-2,TRBJ2-3
ASSREGETQY,TRBV27,TRBJ2-5
ASSFLSGIEQF,TRBV7-2,TRBJ2-1
ASSVFNLVEGTDTQY,TRBV10-1,TRBJ2-3
SGRDNEQF,TRBV20-1,TRBJ2-1
ASSKAGQSGNYEQY,TRBV21-1,TRBJ2-7
AISETGSSYNEQF,TRBV10-3,TRBJ2-1
ASSPGWGDGAHEQY,TRBV18,TRBJ2-7
ASSLDGTPQF,TRBV5-4,TRBJ2-1